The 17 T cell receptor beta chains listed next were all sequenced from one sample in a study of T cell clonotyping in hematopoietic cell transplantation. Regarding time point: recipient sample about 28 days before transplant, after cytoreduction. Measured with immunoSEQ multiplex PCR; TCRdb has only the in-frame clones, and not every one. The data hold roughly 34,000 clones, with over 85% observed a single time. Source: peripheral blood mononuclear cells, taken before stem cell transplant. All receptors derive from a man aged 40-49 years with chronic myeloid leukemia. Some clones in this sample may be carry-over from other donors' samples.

The CDR3 is CASSSGTAADTQYF. In nucleotides, the CDR3 is TGTGCCAGCAGTTCCGGGACAGCGGCAGATACGCAGTATTTT. The chain joins TRBV28 to TRBJ2-3; the match to TRBD1 covers 7 bases. Looked up from germline, CDR1 is MDHEN and CDR2 is SYDVKM. V shed 4 bases and J 4 bases; nucleotides not matched to a gene: 5. CDR3 length: 14 residues.

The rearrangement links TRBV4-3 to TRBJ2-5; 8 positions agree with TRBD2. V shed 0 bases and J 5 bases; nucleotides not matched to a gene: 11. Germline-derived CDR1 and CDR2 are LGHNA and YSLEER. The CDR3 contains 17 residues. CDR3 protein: CASSQDLSRGGHETQYF. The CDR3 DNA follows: TGCGCCAGCAGCCAAGATCTCTCCCGGGGGGGCCACGAGACCCAGTACTTC.

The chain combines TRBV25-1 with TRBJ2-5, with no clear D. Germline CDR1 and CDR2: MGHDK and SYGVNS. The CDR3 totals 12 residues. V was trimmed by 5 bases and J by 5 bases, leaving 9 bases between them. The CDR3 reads CASSSTSETQYF. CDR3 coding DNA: TGTGCCAGCAGTTCGACGAGTGAGACCCAGTACTTC.

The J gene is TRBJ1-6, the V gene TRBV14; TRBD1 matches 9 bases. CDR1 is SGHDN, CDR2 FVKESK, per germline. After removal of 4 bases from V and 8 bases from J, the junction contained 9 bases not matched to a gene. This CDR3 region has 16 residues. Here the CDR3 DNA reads TGTGCCAGCAGCCCGAGCCGGGACAGGGCTGATTCACCCCTCCACTTT. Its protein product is CASSPSRDRADSPLHF.

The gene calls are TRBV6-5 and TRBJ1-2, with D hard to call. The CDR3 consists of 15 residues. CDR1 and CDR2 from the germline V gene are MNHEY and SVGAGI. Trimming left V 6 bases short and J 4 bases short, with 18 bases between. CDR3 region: CASSPTSKGTYGYTF. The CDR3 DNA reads TGTGCCAGCAGCCCCACGTCAAAGGGAACCTATGGCTACACCTTC.

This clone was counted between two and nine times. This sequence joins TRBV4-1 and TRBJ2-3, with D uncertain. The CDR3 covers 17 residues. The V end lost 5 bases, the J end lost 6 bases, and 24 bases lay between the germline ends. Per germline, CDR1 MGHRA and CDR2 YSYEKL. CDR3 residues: CASSTLYLRAERDTQYF. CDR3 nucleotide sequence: TGCGCCAGCAGCACCCTATATTTAAGGGCAGAAAGGGATACGCAGTATTTT.

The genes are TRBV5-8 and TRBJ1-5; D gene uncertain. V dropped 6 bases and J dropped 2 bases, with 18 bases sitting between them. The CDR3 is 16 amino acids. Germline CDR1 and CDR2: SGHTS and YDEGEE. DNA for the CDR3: TGTGCCAGCAACAATCTAGGGTGGTCCCGCAATCAGCCCCAGCATTTT. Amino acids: CASNNLGWSRNQPQHF.

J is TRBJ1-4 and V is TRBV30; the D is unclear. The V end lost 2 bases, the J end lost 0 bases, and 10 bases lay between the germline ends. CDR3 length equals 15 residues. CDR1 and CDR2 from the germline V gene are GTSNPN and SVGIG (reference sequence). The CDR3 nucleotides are TGTGCCTGGAGTCGACCGCCGGCAACTAATGAAAAACTGTTTTTT. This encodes CAWSRPPATNEKLFF.

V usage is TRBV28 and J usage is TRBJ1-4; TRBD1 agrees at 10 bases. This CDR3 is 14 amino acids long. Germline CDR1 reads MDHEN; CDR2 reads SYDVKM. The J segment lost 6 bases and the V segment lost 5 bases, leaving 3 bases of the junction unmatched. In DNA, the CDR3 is TGTGCCAGCAGTGACAGGGGGCGCGATGAAAAACTGTTTTTT. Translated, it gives CASSDRGRDEKLFF. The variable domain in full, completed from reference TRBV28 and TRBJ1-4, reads DVKVTQSSRYLVKRTGEKVFLECVQDMDHENMFWYRQDPGLGLRLIYFSYDVKMKEKGDIPEGYSVSREKKERFSLILESASTNQTSMYLCASSDRGRDEKLFFGSGTQLSVL.

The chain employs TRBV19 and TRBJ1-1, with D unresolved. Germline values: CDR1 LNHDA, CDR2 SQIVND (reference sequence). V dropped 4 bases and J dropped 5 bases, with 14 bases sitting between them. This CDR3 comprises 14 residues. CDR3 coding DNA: TGTGCCAGTAGTACTCGGGGTCGAGGAACTGAAGCTTTCTTT. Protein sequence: CASSTRGRGTEAFF.

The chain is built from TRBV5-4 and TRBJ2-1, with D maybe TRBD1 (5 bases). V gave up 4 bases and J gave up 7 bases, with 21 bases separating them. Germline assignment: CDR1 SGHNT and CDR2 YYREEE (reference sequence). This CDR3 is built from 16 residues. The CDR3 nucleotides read TGTGCCAGCAGCGGTAGCCGGTCAGGGAAGGGAAATGAGCAGTTCTTC. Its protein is CASSGSRSGKGNEQFF.

The CDR3 protein is CASSLVAGSNQPQHF. The CDR3 DNA reads as TGTGCCAGCAGCTTAGTAGCGGGGAGCAATCAGCCCCAGCATTTT. The V gene is TRBV7-3, the J gene TRBJ1-5; D call uncertain. This CDR3 spans 15 amino acids. Germline V gene sequence: CDR1 SGHTA, CDR2 FQGTGA. V lost 2 bases and J lost 1, with 9 bases in between.

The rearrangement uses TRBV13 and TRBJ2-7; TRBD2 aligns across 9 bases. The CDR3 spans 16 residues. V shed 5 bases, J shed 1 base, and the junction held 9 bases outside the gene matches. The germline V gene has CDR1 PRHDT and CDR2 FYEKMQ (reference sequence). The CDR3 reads CASSRPGGGVSYEQYF. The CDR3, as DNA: TGTGCCAGCAGCCGTCCTGGCGGGGGGGTTTCCTACGAGCAGTACTTC.

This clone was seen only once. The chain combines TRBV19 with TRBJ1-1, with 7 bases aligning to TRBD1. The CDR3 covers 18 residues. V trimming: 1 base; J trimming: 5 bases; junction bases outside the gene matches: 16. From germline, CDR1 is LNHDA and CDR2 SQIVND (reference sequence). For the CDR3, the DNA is TGTGCCAGTAGTATAGGGTATTTTGAAAGGGGGCCGGGAACTGAAGCTTTCTTT. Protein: CASSIGYFERGPGTEAFF.

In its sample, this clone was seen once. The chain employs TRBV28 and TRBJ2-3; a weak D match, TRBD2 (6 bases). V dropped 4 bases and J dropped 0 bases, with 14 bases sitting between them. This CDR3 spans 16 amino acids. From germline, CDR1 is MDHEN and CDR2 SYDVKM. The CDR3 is CASSSFAGRSTDTQYF. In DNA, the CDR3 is TGTGCCAGCAGTTCATTCGCGGGGAGGAGCACAGATACGCAGTATTTT.

CDR3 coding DNA: TGTGCCAGCAGCGCCCCAGGGTTACGCACCGGGGAGCTGTTTTTT. Encoded protein: CASSAPGLRTGELFF. The rearrangement links TRBV9 to TRBJ2-2, with D perhaps matching TRBD1 (5 bases). Trimming stripped 3 bases from V and 4 bases from J, with 13 bases between. This CDR3 comprises 15 residues. CDR1 and CDR2 from the germline V gene are SGDLS and YYNGEE. Full variable domain (remainder filled in from reference TRBV9 and TRBJ2-2): DSGVTQTPKHLITATGQRVTLRCSPRSGDLSVYWYQQSLDQGLQFLIQYYNGEERAKGNILERFSAQQFPDLHSELNLSSLELGDSALYFCASSAPGLRTGELFFGEGSRLTVL.

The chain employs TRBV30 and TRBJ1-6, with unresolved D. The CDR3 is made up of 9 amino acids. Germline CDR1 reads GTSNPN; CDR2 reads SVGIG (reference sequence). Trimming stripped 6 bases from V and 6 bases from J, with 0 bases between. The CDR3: CACNSPLHF. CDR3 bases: TGTGCCTGTAATTCACCCCTCCACTTT.